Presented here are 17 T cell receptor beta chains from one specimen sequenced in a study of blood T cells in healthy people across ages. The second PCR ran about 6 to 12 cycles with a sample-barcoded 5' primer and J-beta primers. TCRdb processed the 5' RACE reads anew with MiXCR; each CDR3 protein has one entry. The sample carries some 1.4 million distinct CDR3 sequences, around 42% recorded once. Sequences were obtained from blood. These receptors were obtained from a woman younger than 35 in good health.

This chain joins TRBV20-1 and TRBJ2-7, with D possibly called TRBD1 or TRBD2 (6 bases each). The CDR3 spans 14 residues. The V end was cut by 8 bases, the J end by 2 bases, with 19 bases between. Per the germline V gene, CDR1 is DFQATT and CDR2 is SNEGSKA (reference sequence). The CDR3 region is CSHRRLGGPYEQYF. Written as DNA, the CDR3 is TGCAGTCATAGGCGTCTAGGGGGGCCCTACGAGCAGTACTTC.

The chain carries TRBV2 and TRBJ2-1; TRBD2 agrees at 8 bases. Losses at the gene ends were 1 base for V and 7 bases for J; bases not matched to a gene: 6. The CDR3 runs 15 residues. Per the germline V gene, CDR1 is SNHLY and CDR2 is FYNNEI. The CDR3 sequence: CASSEGSGKWNEQFF. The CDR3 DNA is TGTGCCAGCAGTGAAGGTAGCGGGAAGTGGAATGAGCAGTTCTTC.

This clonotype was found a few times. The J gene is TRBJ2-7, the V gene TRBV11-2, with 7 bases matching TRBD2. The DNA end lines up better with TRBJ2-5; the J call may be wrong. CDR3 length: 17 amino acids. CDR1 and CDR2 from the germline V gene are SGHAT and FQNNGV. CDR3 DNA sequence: TGTGCCAGCAGCTTAGCGGCCAGGCCTAGCGGACAAGAGACCCAGTACTTC. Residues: CASSLAARPSGQETQYF.

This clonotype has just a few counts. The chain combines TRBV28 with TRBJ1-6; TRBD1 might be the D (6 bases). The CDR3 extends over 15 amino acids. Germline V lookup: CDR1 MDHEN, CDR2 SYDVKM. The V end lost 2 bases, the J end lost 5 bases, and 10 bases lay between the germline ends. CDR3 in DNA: TGTGCCAGCAGTTTAAACGGACAGCATAATTCACCCCTCCACTTT. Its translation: CASSLNGQHNSPLHF.

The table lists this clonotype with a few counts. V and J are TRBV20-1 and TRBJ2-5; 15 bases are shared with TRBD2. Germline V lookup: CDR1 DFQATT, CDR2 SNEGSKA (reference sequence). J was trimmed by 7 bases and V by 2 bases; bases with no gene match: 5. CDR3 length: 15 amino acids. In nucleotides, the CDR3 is TGCAGTGCTAGATTCCGGACTAGCGGGGGGGGGACCCAGTACTTC. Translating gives CSARFRTSGGGTQYF.

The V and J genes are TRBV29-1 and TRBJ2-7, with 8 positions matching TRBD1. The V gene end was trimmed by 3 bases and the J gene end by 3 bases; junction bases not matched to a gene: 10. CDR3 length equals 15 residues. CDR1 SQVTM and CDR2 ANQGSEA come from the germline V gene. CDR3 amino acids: CSVDSWTGTYYEQYF. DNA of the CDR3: TGCAGCGTTGATAGTTGGACAGGGACATACTACGAGCAGTACTTC.

The CDR3 is CASSKESSYNEQFF. CDR3 in DNA: TGCGCCAGCTCGAAGGAGAGCTCCTACAATGAGCAGTTCTTC. This rearrangement joins TRBV5-1 to TRBJ2-1, with D uncertain. The CDR3 covers 14 residues. Germline V gene data show CDR1 as SGHRS and CDR2 as YFSETQ. Trimming stripped 7 bases from V and 0 bases from J, with 11 bases between.

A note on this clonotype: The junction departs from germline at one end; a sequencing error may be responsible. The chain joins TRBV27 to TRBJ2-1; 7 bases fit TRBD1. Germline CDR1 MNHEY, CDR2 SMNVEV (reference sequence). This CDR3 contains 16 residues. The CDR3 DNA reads TGTGCCGGCAGTTCTCGTCGGGACAGTGACTACAATGAGCAGTTCTTC. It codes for CAGSSRRDSDYNEQFF.

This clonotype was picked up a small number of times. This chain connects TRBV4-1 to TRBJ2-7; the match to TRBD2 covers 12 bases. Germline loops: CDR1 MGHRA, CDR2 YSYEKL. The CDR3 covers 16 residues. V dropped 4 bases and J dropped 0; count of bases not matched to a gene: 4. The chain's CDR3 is CASSLRTSGTSYEQYF. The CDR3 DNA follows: TGCGCCAGCAGCCTACGGACTAGCGGGACCTCCTACGAGCAGTACTTC.

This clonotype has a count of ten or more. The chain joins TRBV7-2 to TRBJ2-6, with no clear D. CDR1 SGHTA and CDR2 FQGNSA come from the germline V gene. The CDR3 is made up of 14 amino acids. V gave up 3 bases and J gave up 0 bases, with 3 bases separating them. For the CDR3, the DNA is TGTGCCAGCAGCTTCTACTCTGGGGCCAACGTCCTGACTTTC. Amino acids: CASSFYSGANVLTF.

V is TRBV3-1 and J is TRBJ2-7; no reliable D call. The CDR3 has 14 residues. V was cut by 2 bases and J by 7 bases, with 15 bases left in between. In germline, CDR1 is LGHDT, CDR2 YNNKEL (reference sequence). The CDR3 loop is CASSQSFSYNEQYF. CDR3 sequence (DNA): TGTGCCAGCAGCCAATCTTTCTCCTACAATGAGCAGTACTTC.

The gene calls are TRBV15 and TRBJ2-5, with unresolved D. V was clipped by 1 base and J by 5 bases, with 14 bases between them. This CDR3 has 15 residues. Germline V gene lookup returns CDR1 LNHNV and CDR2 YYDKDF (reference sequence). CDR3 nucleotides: TGTGCCACCAGCAGAGCTCCCCAGGCTTGGGAGACCCAGTACTTC. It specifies CATSRAPQAWETQYF.

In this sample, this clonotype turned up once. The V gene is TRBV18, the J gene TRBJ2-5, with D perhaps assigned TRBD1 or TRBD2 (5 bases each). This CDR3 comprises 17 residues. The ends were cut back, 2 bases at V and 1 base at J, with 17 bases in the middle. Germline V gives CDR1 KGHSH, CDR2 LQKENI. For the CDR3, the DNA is TGTGCCAGCTCACCATTCCCCTTTGGGGGTCGCCAAGAGACCCAGTACTTC. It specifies CASSPFPFGGRQETQYF. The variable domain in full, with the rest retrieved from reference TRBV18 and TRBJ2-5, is NAGVMQNPRHLVRRRGQEARLRCSPMKGHSHVYWYRQLPEEGLKFMVYLQKENIIDESGMPKERFSAEFPKEGPSILRIQQVVRGDSAAYFCASSPFPFGGRQETQYFGPGTRLLVL.

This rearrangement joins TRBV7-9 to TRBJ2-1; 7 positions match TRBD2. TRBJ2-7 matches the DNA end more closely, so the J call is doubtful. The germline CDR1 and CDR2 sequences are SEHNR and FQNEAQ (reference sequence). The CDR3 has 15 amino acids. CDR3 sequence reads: CASREAGSNYNEQYF. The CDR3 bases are TGTGCCAGCAGGGAAGCGGGAAGTAACTACAATGAGCAGTACTTC.

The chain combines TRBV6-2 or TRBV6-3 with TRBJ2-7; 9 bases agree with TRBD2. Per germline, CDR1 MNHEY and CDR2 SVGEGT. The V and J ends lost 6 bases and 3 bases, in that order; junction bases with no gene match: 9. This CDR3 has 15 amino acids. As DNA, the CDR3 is TGTGCCAGCAGACACGATAGCGGGAGAAGCTACGAGCAGTACTTC. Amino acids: CASRHDSGRSYEQYF.

The CDR3 DNA reads TGTGCCAGCAGTTTCGATGACAATGAGCAGTTCTTC. This gives the protein CASSFDDNEQFF. This chain connects TRBV27 to TRBJ2-1; D gene uncertain. Germline CDR1 is MNHEY and CDR2 is SMNVEV (reference sequence). This CDR3 is built from 12 residues. The germline V and J ends were trimmed by 3 bases and 5 bases, with 5 bases remaining between them.

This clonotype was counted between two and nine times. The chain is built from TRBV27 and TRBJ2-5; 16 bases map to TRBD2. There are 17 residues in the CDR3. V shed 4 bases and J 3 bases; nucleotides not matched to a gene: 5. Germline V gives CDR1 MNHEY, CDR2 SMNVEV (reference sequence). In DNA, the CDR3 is TGTGCCAGCAGTTCCCTGGGACTAGCGGGAGGGGAAGAGACCCAGTACTTC. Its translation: CASSSLGLAGGEETQYF.